This TCR beta chain was documented in a study of neurological immune-mediated disorders. Overall study findings and caveats: Patients with HTLV-1-associated myelopathy showed the most TCR clonal expansion. Those with multiple sclerosis showed the least, falling below healthy controls. CDR3 amino acid sequences of expanded clones were not shared across subjects, a result suggesting private repertoires in all groups.

Sequencing runs each generated in excess of 160 million TCR-beta sequences derived from 15-18 subjects. TCRdb processed the 5' RACE reads anew with MiXCR; each CDR3 protein has one entry. Altogether approximately 70,000 distinct CDR3 sequences are present, roughly 4.9% being singletons, with the ten largest covering roughly 2.2%. Germline V gene data show CDR1 as SGHRS and CDR2 as YFSETQ. The CDR3 totals 15 residues. Trimming cost V 4 bases and J 2 bases; bases outside gene matches: 2. In its sample, this clonotype was seen many times. Its antigen is not identified. Sequenced sample: PBMCs. V gene TRBV5-1 combines with J gene TRBJ2-4; the match to TRBD2 covers 11 bases. The sequence was collected from a woman in her sixties or seventies with multiple sclerosis. CDR3 coding DNA: TGCGCCAGCAGCGTGACTAGCGGGACCAAAAACATTCAGTACTTC. It translates to CASSVTSGTKNIQYF.